The clone carrying this T cell receptor beta chain appeared a single time. The antigen is undetermined. V gave up 2 bases and J gave up 4 bases; unmatched junction bases: 4. This CDR3 is built from 14 residues. In germline, CDR1 is SGHRS, CDR2 YFSETQ. This entry comes from a study of STAT3 mutations in large granular lymphocyte leukemia. Study details: Immunosuppressive therapy was given to more than half of T-LGLL patients. Findings and limits, study-wide: In some patients, a small highly pathogenic clone possibly went undetected. In T-cell large granular lymphocyte leukemia, about half of patients showed multiple immunodominant subclonotypes. Differing intervals and regimens complicate linking therapy response to clone burden.

TCRbeta libraries averaged roughly 40,000 productive templates per sample. Repertoires were generated with immunoSEQ multiplex PCR, while TCRdb's copy carries only in-frame clones and drops some. The table has about 7,000 clones, around three fifths seen once. Specimen: peripheral blood mononuclear cells. The V call is TRBV5-1, the J call TRBJ2-5; 8 positions match TRBD1. This sequence was found in a boy aged 5-17 years with T-cell large granular lymphocyte leukemia. Some clones in this sample may be carry-over from other donors' samples. The CDR3 DNA reads TGCGCCAGCAGCTTTGGACAGGGCCGAGAGACCCAGTACTTC. Translation: CASSFGQGRETQYF.